A selection of T cell receptor beta chains follows, all from one sample in a study of blood T cells in healthy people across ages. TCRdb re-called the 5' RACE reads through MiXCR, storing one row per CDR3 protein. The table lists about 1.6 million distinct CDR3 sequences, roughly 30% of them singletons. Sequenced material: blood. These receptors all come from a young woman in good health. CDR3s leave out the opening cysteine and the closing phenylalanine or tryptophan. The order of the fields is CDR3 protein, J gene, V gene.

CDR3 protein: SAASRDRFYNEQF; J gene: TRBJ2-1; V gene: TRBV20-1
CDR3 protein: ASSLTGWGGPQQY; J gene: TRBJ2-7; V gene: TRBV7-2
CDR3 protein: SVEAGGIDTQY; J gene: TRBJ2-3; V gene: TRBV29-1
CDR3 protein: AGRQEENQPQH; J gene: TRBJ1-5; V gene: TRBV6-6
CDR3 protein: ASSLGEGATYEQY; J gene: TRBJ2-7; V gene: TRBV7-6
CDR3 protein: ASSQDGWHDEQF; J gene: TRBJ2-1; V gene: TRBV3-1
CDR3 protein: ASRVGDEQF; J gene: TRBJ2-1; V gene: TRBV6-6
CDR3 protein: ASSQDGGDGELF; J gene: TRBJ2-2; V gene: TRBV4-1
CDR3 protein: ASTHGLAGANEQY; J gene: TRBJ2-7; V gene: TRBV6-5
CDR3 protein: ATSDPGTAYNEQF; J gene: TRBJ2-1; V gene: TRBV24-1
CDR3 protein: SASAGTGEETQY; J gene: TRBJ2-5; V gene: TRBV20-1
CDR3 protein: ASSYLRDGEQF; J gene: TRBJ2-1; V gene: TRBV6-5
CDR3 protein: ASSPSLAGLYNEQF; J gene: TRBJ2-1; V gene: TRBV5-1